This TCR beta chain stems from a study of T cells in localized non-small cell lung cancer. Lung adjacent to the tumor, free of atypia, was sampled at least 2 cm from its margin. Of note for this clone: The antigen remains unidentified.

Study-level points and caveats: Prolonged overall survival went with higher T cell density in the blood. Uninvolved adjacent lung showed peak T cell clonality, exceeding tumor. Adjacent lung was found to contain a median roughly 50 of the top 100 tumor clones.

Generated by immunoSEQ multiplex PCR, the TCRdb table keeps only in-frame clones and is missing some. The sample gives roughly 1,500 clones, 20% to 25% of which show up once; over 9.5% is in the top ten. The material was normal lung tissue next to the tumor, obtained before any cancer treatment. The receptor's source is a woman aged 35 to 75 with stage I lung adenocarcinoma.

The CDR3 DNA reads TGTGCCAGCAACAGACAGGGTTCGAATGAAAAACTGTTTTTT. Protein product: CASNRQGSNEKLFF. The chain joins TRBV28 to TRBJ1-4, with 7 bases identical to TRBD1. The germline V gene has CDR1 MDHEN and CDR2 SYDVKM. The V gene end was trimmed by 7 bases and the J gene end by 5 bases; junction bases not matched to a gene: 7. This CDR3 has 14 amino acids.